This TCR beta chain originates from a study of T-cell memory formation after mild COVID-19. One entry per CDR3 protein, called by TCRdb with MiXCR from the 5' RACE reads. The profile shows about 100,000 distinct CDR3 sequences, 13% to 15% of them singletons. About this clonotype itself: No antigen is known for it.

Study-level points and caveats: Clones that shrank (day 15 to 85) were balanced CD4/CD8, whereas later expanders leaned CD4+.

Per the germline V gene, CDR1 is SGHAT and CDR2 is FQNNGV. The germline V and J ends were trimmed by 1 base and 3 bases, with 12 bases remaining between them. CDR3 size: 15 residues. This chain joins TRBV11-2 and TRBJ1-2; no clear D. The sequence came from a man between 18 and 35 years old who had mild COVID-19 (a few samples of this study predate the infection). Cell type and time point are not known. Specimen: PBMCs or a T cell subset sorted from them (not recorded which). CDR3 nucleotides: TGTGCCAGCAGCTTAGGGGCTAAGGCAGACTATGGCTACACCTTC. This encodes CASSLGAKADYGYTF.